The 3 T cell receptor beta chains presented below share a single source sample, sequenced in a study of T-cell reconstitution after alpha-beta-depleted transplantation in children. Unique molecular identifiers tagged the TCRbeta library. MiXCR, run by TCRdb on the PCR reads, gives a single entry per CDR3 protein. Counted here are some 500,000 distinct CDR3 sequences, roughly 18% occurring once; the ten biggest clones make up over 3%. The sample here was PBMCs from the stem cell graft donor, taken from the stem cell graft. All receptors derive from a human donor who donated a stem cell graft to a child with acute lymphoblastic leukemia.

The table lists this clonotype with a few counts. The chain combines TRBV5-1 with TRBJ2-2; 10 positions agree with TRBD2. This CDR3 is built from 18 residues. Germline CDR1 SGHRS, CDR2 YFSETQ. The V segment lost 1 base and the J segment 5 bases; nucleotides outside the gene matches: 11. CDR3 loop: CASSLLAPSGSGTGELFF. As DNA, the CDR3 is TGCGCCAGCAGCTTGTTGGCACCTAGCGGGAGCGGAACCGGGGAGCTGTTTTTT.

This clonotype turned up a few times. V and J are TRBV30 and TRBJ2-7; D is uncertain. The CDR3 length is 12 residues. The germline V gene has CDR1 GTSNPN and CDR2 SVGIG (reference sequence). Trimming removed 5 bases at V and 1 base at J, with 9 bases between. The CDR3 coding sequence is TGTGCCTGGGCGGCCGGGTCCTACGAGCAGTACTTC. Its protein product is CAWAAGSYEQYF.

J is TRBJ2-1 and V is TRBV19; 9 bases fit TRBD2. V shed 6 bases, J shed 7 bases, and the junction held 10 bases outside the gene matches. The CDR3 length is 15 residues. Germline CDR1 LNHDA, CDR2 SQIVND (reference sequence). CDR3 region: CASRAREGVRNEQFF. CDR3 bases: TGTGCCAGTAGAGCGCGGGAGGGGGTACGGAATGAGCAGTTCTTC. The full variable domain, its missing parts supplied by reference TRBV19 and TRBJ2-1, is DGGITQSPKYLFRKEGQNVTLSCEQNLNHDAMYWYRQDPGQGLRLIYYSQIVNDFQKGDIAEGYSVSREKKESFPLTVTSAQKNPTAFYLCASRAREGVRNEQFFGPGTRLTVL.